This TCR beta chain was documented in a study of neurological immune-mediated disorders. TCRdb re-called the 5' RACE reads through MiXCR, storing one row per CDR3 protein. This table holds approximately 48,000 distinct CDR3 sequences, 3% to 3.5% found once. The specimen sequenced was PBMCs. The TCR comes from a woman between 45 and 60 years old with multiple sclerosis.

CDR3 nucleotide sequence: TGTGCCAGCTCACCGACAGGCGGAGACACTGAAGCTTTCTTT. It yields the protein CASSPTGGDTEAFF. The gene calls are TRBV18 and TRBJ1-1, with a tentative D call TRBD1 (6 bases). V dropped 3 bases and J dropped 3 bases, with 11 bases sitting between them. In germline, CDR1 is KGHSH, CDR2 LQKENI. The length of the CDR3 is 14 residues. Full variable domain (remainder filled in from reference TRBV18 and TRBJ1-1): NAGVMQNPRHLVRRRGQEARLRCSPMKGHSHVYWYRQLPEEGLKFMVYLQKENIIDESGMPKERFSAEFPKEGPSILRIQQVVRGDSAAYFCASSPTGGDTEAFFGQGTRLTVV.